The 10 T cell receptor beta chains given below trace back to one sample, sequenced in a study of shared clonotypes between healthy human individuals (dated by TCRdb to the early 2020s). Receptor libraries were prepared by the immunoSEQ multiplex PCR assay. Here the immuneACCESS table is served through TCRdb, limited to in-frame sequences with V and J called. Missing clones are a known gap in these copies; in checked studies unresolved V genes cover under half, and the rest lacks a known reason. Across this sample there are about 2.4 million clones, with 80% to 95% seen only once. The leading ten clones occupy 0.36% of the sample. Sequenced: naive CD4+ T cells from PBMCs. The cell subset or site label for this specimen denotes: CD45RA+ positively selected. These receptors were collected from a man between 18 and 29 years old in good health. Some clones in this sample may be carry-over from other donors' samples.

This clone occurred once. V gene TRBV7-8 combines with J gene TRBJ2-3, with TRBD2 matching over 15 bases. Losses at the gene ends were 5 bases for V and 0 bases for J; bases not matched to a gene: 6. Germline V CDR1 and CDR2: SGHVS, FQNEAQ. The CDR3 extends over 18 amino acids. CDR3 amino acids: CASSPRTSGRGSTDTQYF. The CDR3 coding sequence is TGTGCCAGCAGCCCTCGGACTAGCGGGAGGGGTAGCACAGATACGCAGTATTTT.

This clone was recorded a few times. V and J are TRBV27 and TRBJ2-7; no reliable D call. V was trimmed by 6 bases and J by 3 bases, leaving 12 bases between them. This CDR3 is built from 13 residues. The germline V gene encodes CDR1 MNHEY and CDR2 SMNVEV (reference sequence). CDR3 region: CASSSTDSYEQYF. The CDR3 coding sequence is TGTGCCAGCAGCTCTACAGATAGCTACGAGCAGTACTTC.

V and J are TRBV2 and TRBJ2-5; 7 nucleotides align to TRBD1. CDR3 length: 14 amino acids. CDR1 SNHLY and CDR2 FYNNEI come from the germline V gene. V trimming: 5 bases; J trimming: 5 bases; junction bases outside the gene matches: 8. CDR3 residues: CASSPDRVGETQYF. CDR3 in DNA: TGTGCCAGCAGTCCCGACAGGGTGGGGGAGACCCAGTACTTC. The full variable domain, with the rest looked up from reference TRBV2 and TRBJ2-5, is EPEVTQTPSHQVTQMGQEVILRCVPISNHLYFYWYRQILGQKVEFLVSFYNNEISEKSEIFDDQFSVERPDGSNFTLKIRSTKLEDSAMYFCASSPDRVGETQYFGPGTRLLVL.

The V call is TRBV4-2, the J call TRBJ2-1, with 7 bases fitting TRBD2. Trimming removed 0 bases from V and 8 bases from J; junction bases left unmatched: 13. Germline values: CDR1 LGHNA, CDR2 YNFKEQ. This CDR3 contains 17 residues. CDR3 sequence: CASSQDARTRDLDEQFF. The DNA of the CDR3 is TGTGCCAGCAGCCAAGATGCTAGGACTAGGGACCTCGATGAGCAGTTCTTC.

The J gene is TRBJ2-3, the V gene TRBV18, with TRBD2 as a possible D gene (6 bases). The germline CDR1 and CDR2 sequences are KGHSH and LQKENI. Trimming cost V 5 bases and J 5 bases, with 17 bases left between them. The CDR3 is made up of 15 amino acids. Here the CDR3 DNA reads TGTGCCAGCTCAACCCGTACTAGCTCCCTAGATACGCAGTATTTT. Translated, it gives CASSTRTSSLDTQYF.

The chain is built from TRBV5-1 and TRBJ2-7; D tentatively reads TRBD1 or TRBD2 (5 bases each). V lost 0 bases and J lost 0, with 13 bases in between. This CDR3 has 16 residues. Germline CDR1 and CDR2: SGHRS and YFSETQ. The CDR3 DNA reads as TGCGCCAGCAGCTTGGTACGGGACGCGAGCTCCTACGAGCAGTACTTC. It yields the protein CASSLVRDASSYEQYF.

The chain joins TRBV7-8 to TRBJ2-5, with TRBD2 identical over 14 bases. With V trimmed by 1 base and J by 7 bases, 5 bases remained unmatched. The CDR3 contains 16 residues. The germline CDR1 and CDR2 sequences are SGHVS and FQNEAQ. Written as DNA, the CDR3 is TGTGCCAGCAGCTTAGTAGGACTAGCGGGAGGTGTGACCCAGTACTTC. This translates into CASSLVGLAGGVTQYF. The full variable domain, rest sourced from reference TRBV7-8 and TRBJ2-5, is GAGVSQSPRYKVAKRGQDVALRCDPISGHVSLFWYQQALGQGPEFLTYFQNEAQLDKSGLPSDRFFAERPEGSVSTLKIQRTQQEDSAVYLCASSLVGLAGGVTQYFGPGTRLLVL.

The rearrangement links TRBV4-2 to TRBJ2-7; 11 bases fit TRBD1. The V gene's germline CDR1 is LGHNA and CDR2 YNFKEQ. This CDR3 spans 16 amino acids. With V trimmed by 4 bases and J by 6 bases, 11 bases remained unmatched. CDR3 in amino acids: CASSPRSGQGVFEQYF. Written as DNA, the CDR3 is TGTGCCAGCAGCCCACGGTCGGGACAGGGGGTATTCGAGCAGTACTTC.

The CDR3 region has the DNA TGTGCCAGTACCCAGACCGCTTACATTGGGACGGATACGCAGTATTTT. Protein: CASTQTAYIGTDTQYF. The chain is built from TRBV28 and TRBJ2-3; either TRBD1 or TRBD2 may supply D (5 bases each). The CDR3 runs 16 residues. The ends were cut back, 9 bases at V and 6 bases at J, with 25 bases in the middle. Germline V gene data show CDR1 as MDHEN and CDR2 as SYDVKM.

The chain's CDR3 is CASTLGQGARGYTF. The CDR3 DNA follows: TGTGCCAGCACCCTAGGACAGGGGGCCCGTGGCTACACCTTC. The rearrangement uses TRBV7-9 and TRBJ1-2; 11 bases are shared with TRBD1. With V trimmed by 7 bases and J by 7 bases, 8 bases remained unmatched. CDR3 length equals 14 residues. CDR1 is SEHNR, CDR2 FQNEAQ, per germline (reference sequence).